This T cell receptor (beta chain) was captured by sequencing in a study of blood T cell repertoires in COVID-19. About the research overall: Sites in the United States, Italy and Spain provided acute and convalescent COVID-19 samples. PBMCs, B-cell-depleted T cells, or T cells provided the cDNA or gDNA that made up the material.

Authors' processing steps: Reference gene primer amplification yielded estimated nucleated cell counts. TCRdb's copy holds only in-frame clones and misses some; the assay was immunoSEQ multiplex PCR. V, J and clone size are taken as reported in that table, and D and trimming were inferred from the DNA itself. The sample yields about 390,000 clones, around 87% seen once. Deletions cut 2 bases from V and 1 base from J, with 9 bases between. From germline, CDR1 is KGHSH and CDR2 LQKENI. The CDR3 sequence is 15 residues long. This clone has only one observation. Seattle patients were enrolled while actively infected and followed longitudinally.

Input material: peripheral blood. The chain is built from TRBV18 and TRBJ2-1; perhaps TRBD2 as D (5 bases). This TCR was sampled from an older woman with COVID-19, enrolled during active disease. CDR3 nucleotides: TGTGCCAGCTCACCAGGGAGTCAGTCCTACAATGAGCAGTTCTTC. It codes for CASSPGSQSYNEQFF.